This is a list of T cell receptor beta chains from one sample in a study of long-term antiretroviral therapy in people with HIV. Assay: immunoSEQ multiplex PCR; the TCRdb copy retains only in-frame clones and omits some. Of tens of thousands of clones in the sample, around three quarters were seen once. Specimen: unsorted PBMCs, collected 0.3 years after starting antiretroviral therapy. All receptors derive from a man in his forties with HIV. Both conserved end residues are part of each CDR3. The D gene is left open where the match is weak. Size values are once, few and many counts, or a class for expanded clones, and some rows have none.

D gene	V gene	J gene	clone size	CDR3 length	CDR3 protein	CDR3 DNA
-	TRBV2	TRBJ2-5	large	15	CASSPSQGFQETQYF	TGTGCCAGCAGTCCCTCCCAGGGGTTCCAAGAGACCCAGTACTTC
-	TRBV19	TRBJ1-2	-	14	CASSMGGIGYGYTF	TGTGCCAGTAGTATGGGAGGGATCGGCTATGGCTACACCTTC
TRBD2	TRBV11-2	TRBJ2-3	-	16	CASSHGTTPQRDTQYF	TGTGCCAGCAGCCATGGGACTACCCCGCAACGAGATACGCAGTATTTT
-	TRBV7-2	TRBJ2-4	-	15	CASSSRTGGANIQYF	TGTGCCAGCAGCTCAAGGACGGGGGGCGCGAACATTCAGTACTTC
TRBD2	TRBV2	TRBJ2-3	large	15	CASSGLAGGRGTQYF	TGTGCCAGCAGCGGACTGGCGGGGGGAAGAGGGACGCAGTATTTT
TRBD1	TRBV27	TRBJ1-1	-	18	CASSPPGQGWRGNTEAFF	TGTGCCAGCAGTCCCCCGGGACAGGGGTGGCGAGGGAACACTGAAGCTTTCTTT
-	TRBV18	TRBJ1-5	-	14	CASSEYTDNQPQHF	TGTGCCAGCTCAGAATACACTGACAATCAGCCCCAGCATTTT
-	TRBV5-4	TRBJ2-7	-	14	CASSLETESYEQYF	TGTGCCAGCAGCTTGGAGACAGAATCCTACGAGCAGTACTTC
-	TRBV18	TRBJ2-7	-	15	CASSNRQDVRDEQYF	TGTGCCAGCTCGAACCGCCAGGATGTACGCGACGAGCAGTACTTC
-	TRBV5-1	TRBJ2-1	-	13	CASSSPYYNEQFF	TGCGCCAGCAGCTCCCCTTACTACAATGAGCAGTTCTTC
-	TRBV9	TRBJ1-4	-	13	CASSRSRDEKLFF	TGTGCCAGCAGCCGAAGCCGGGATGAAAAACTGTTTTTT
-	TRBV7-9	TRBJ1-4	-	18	CASSPGRQGPATNEKLFF	TGTGCCAGCAGCCCCGGGAGGCAGGGCCCGGCAACTAATGAAAAACTGTTTTTT
-	TRBV4-3	TRBJ1-2	-	13	CASSVGQAYGYTF	TGCGCCAGCAGCGTCGGGCAGGCCTATGGCTACACCTTC
-	TRBV7-9	TRBJ1-1	few	14	CASSLAGNRMEAFF	TGTGCCAGCAGCTTAGCGGGGAATAGGATGGAAGCTTTCTTT
TRBD1	TRBV5-6	TRBJ1-5	-	16	CASSAASTGDYQPQHF	TGTGCCAGCAGCGCCGCGTCGACAGGGGACTATCAGCCCCAGCATTTT
TRBD1	TRBV5-4	TRBJ1-1	-	14	CASSTGQELDEAFF	TGTGCCAGCAGCACAGGACAGGAGTTGGATGAAGCTTTCTTT
-	TRBV27	TRBJ1-2	-	16	CASSLRRGGRGYGYTF	TGTGCCAGCAGTTTACGTCGCGGCGGGCGCGGCTATGGCTACACCTTC
-	TRBV18	TRBJ2-3	-	16	CASSPGGPTSTDTQYF	TGTGCCAGCTCACCCGGAGGACCCACTAGCACAGATACGCAGTATTTT
-	TRBV19	TRBJ1-6	few	12	CASSTFNSPLHF	TGTGCCAGTAGTACCTTTAATTCACCCCTCCACTTT
-	TRBV28	TRBJ1-2	-	12	CASSHNSYGYTF	TGTGCCAGCAGCCACAACAGCTATGGCTACACCTTC
-	TRBV7-9	TRBJ2-1	-	14	CASSQGLLYNEQFF	TGTGCCAGCAGCCAGGGCCTCCTTTACAATGAGCAGTTCTTC
-	TRBV5-1	TRBJ2-2	-	14	CASSLELATGELFF	TGCGCCAGCAGCTTGGAACTAGCAACCGGGGAGCTGTTTTTT
-	TRBV28	TRBJ2-7	few	13	CAGGGGRLYEQYF	TGTGCCGGAGGGGGGGGCCGCCTTTACGAGCAGTACTTC
-	TRBV28	TRBJ2-7	-	15	CASSLLAASGYEQYF	TGTGCCAGCAGTTTACTGGCAGCCTCAGGCTACGAGCAGTACTTC
-	TRBV11-1	TRBJ2-3	-	15	CASSPEAGITNTQYF	TGTGCCAGCAGCCCCGAGGCAGGAATAACGAATACGCAGTATTTT
-	TRBV7-2	TRBJ2-7	-	18	CASSLPLTTWDRSYEQYF	TGTGCCAGCAGCTTACCTCTAACGACCTGGGACCGGTCCTACGAGCAGTACTTC
TRBD2	TRBV7-2	TRBJ2-3	-	15	CASSLELAGADTQYF	TGTGCCAGCAGCTTAGAACTAGCGGGGGCAGATACGCAGTATTTT
TRBD2	TRBV28	TRBJ2-3	-	14	CASRASGGADTQYF	TGTGCCAGCAGAGCTAGCGGGGGGGCAGATACGCAGTATTTT
TRBD2	TRBV19	TRBJ2-7	-	14	CASSPGTSGHEQYF	TGTGCCAGTAGTCCCGGGACTAGCGGGCACGAGCAGTACTTC
-	TRBV2	TRBJ1-5	few	14	CASSARGGNQPQHF	TGTGCCAGCAGTGCCCGCGGGGGCAATCAGCCCCAGCATTTT
TRBD2	TRBV9	TRBJ2-2	once	16	CASSVGTSGITGELFF	TGTGCCAGCAGCGTAGGCACTAGCGGGATCACCGGGGAGCTGTTTTTT
-	TRBV5-6	TRBJ1-5	-	15	CASRFRGDSNQPQHF	TGTGCCAGCAGATTCCGGGGGGATAGCAATCAGCCCCAGCATTTT
-	TRBV11-2	TRBJ2-7	-	13	CASSSPSLREQYF	TGTGCCAGCAGCTCCCCCTCGCTACGTGAGCAGTACTTC
-	TRBV4-1	TRBJ2-3	-	14	CASSQDKSRDTQYF	TGCGCCAGCAGCCAAGATAAATCCCGAGATACGCAGTATTTT
-	TRBV7-2	TRBJ2-1	-	15	CASSSQGGSYNEQFF	TGTGCCAGCAGCTCACAAGGGGGATCCTACAATGAGCAGTTCTTC
-	TRBV9	TRBJ2-5	-	14	CASSPRSSWETQYF	TGTGCCAGCAGCCCTCGCTCTAGCTGGGAGACCCAGTACTTC
TRBD1	TRBV6-1	TRBJ2-1	-	15	CASSEGGQGVYEQFF	TGTGCCAGCAGTGAAGGTGGACAGGGGGTGTATGAGCAGTTCTTC
-	TRBV5-4	TRBJ2-5	-	13	CASSSVQAKTQYF	TGTGCCAGCAGCTCGGTGCAGGCCAAGACCCAGTACTTC
-	TRBV2	TRBJ2-3	-	15	CASRTQGLATDTQYF	TGTGCCAGCAGGACCCAGGGTCTAGCTACAGATACGCAGTATTTT
-	TRBV5-1	TRBJ1-1	-	11	CASSFANEAFF	TGCGCCAGCAGCTTCGCTAATGAAGCTTTCTTT
-	TRBV4-1	TRBJ2-1	-	15	CASSQDQALYNEQFF	TGCGCCAGCAGCCAAGATCAGGCTTTATACAATGAGCAGTTCTTC
TRBD1	TRBV7-9	TRBJ2-3	-	17	CASSLGGTGRRHDTQYF	TGTGCCAGCAGCTTGGGCGGGACAGGCCGGAGGCACGATACGCAGTATTTT
-	TRBV7-2	TRBJ2-7	-	13	CASSLEFEKEQYF	TGTGCCAGCAGCTTAGAGTTCGAGAAGGAGCAGTACTTC
TRBD2	TRBV4-1	TRBJ2-1	-	16	CASSQEGSGGWNEQFF	TGCGCCAGCAGCCAAGAAGGCAGCGGGGGGTGGAATGAGCAGTTCTTC
-	TRBV27	TRBJ1-1	-	14	CASSLGRGYREAFF	TGTGCCAGCAGTTTAGGCAGGGGCTATCGTGAAGCTTTCTTT
TRBD1	TRBV28	TRBJ2-4	-	15	CASSVTGGAKNIQYF	TGTGCCAGCAGTGTGACAGGGGGTGCGAAAAACATTCAGTACTTC
-	TRBV6-5	TRBJ1-2	-	13	CASSKRSGYGYTF	TGTGCCAGCAGTAAAAGGTCCGGGTATGGCTACACCTTC
-	TRBV5-1	TRBJ1-1	-	13	CASSLGGGTEAFF	TGCGCCAGCAGCTTGGGGGGGGGCACTGAAGCTTTCTTT
TRBD2	TRBV6-5	TRBJ2-7	-	15	CASSYRGTSGTLWYF	TGTGCCAGCAGTTACCGCGGGACTAGCGGGACCCTGTGGTACTTC
-	TRBV7-9	TRBJ2-7	few	12	CASSLVGDEQYF	TGTGCCAGCAGCTTAGTAGGGGACGAGCAGTACTTC
-	TRBV27	TRBJ2-7	few	13	CASSRGPDYEQYF	TGTGCCAGCAGCCGGGGACCAGACTACGAGCAGTACTTC
-	TRBV4-1	TRBJ1-1	-	15	CASSQPGRGGTEAFF	TGCGCCAGCAGCCAACCGGGGCGAGGGGGCACTGAAGCTTTCTTT
-	TRBV27	TRBJ2-3	-	15	CASSHRLPSTDTQYF	TGTGCCAGCAGCCACAGGCTACCTAGCACAGATACGCAGTATTTT
TRBD1	TRBV11-1	TRBJ2-5	-	17	CASTIGQASLFQETQYF	TGTGCCAGCACCATCGGACAGGCCTCATTATTCCAAGAGACCCAGTACTTC
TRBD1	TRBV28	TRBJ2-1	-	15	CASSPRTGGRDEQFF	TGTGCCAGCAGTCCTCGGACAGGGGGCAGGGATGAGCAGTTCTTC